This T cell receptor beta chain came from a study of blood T cells in healthy people across ages. The authors ran a second PCR of about 7 to 11 cycles using a sample-barcoded 5' primer and a J-beta primer mix. From the 5' RACE reads, TCRdb called clonotypes with MiXCR, one entry per CDR3 protein. The data contain some 1,800,000 distinct CDR3 sequences, approximately 39% of them seen just once; the ten biggest clones take up under 30%. There are 16 residues in the CDR3. The ends were cut back, 3 bases at V and 0 bases at J, with 13 bases in the middle. V gene TRBV12-3 or TRBV12-4 combines with J gene TRBJ2-3; the D call may be TRBD1 or TRBD2 (5 bases each). The clonotype was recovered from a human donor in good health. The specimen was blood. CDR3 coding DNA: TGTGCCAGCAGTTTTGGGGGTCTAACTAGCACAGATACGCAGTATTTT. It yields the protein CASSFGGLTSTDTQYF.